The T cell receptor (beta chain) under discussion was sequenced for a study of T cells in Graves' hyperthyroidism and ophthalmopathy. Template material for amplifying TCR beta CDR3 regions consisted of RNA transcripts. The primer set for the first-round RT-PCR of the TCR CDR3 was HTBI. TCRdb reanalysed the multiplex PCR reads using MiXCR and keeps one entry per CDR3 protein. The repertoire holds 500,000 to 800,000 distinct CDR3 sequences, with roughly 14% as singletons. The study's findings and limits: Peripheral blood also featured most of the thyroid clonotypes expanded above 0.001. A model of 13 V-J pairs discriminated ophthalmopathy from stable hyperthyroidism.

This clonotype has a handful of counts. Its specificity is not known. Trimming removed 4 bases from V and 5 bases from J; junction bases left unmatched: 4. Per germline, CDR1 MNHNS and CDR2 SASEGT. CDR3 length: 15 residues. The sequence came from a woman aged 50 to 60 with Graves' ophthalmopathy. This chain links TRBV6-1 with TRBJ2-2; 10 bases are a match to TRBD2. What was sequenced was blood. CDR3 coding DNA: TGTGCCAGCAGTGGAGCGGGAGGGGTGACCGGGGAGCTGTTTTTT. Translated, it gives CASSGAGGVTGELFF.